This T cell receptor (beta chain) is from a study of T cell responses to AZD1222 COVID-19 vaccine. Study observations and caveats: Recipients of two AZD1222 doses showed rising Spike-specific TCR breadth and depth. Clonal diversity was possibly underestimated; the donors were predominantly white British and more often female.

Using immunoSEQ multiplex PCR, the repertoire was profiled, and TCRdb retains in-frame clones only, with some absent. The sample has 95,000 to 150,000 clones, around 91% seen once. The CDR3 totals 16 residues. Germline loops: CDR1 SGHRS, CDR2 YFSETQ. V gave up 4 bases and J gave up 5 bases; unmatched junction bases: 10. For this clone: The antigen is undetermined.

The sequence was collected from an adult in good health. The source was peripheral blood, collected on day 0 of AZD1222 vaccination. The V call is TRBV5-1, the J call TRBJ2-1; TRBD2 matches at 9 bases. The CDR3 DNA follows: TGCGCCAGCAGCCCGGCGGTGACTAGCGGAAACAATGAGCAGTTCTTC. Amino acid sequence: CASSPAVTSGNNEQFF.